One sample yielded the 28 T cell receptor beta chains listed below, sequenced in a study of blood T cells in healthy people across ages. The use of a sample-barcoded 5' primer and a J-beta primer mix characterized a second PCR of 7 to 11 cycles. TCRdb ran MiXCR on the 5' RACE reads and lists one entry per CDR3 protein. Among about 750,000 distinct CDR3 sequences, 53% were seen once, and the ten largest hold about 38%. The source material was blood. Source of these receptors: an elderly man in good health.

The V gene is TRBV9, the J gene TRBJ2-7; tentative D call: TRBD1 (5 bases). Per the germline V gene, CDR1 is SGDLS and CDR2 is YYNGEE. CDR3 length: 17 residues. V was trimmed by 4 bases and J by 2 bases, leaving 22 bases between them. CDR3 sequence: CASSQGVGGSLPYEQYF. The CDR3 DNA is TGTGCCAGCAGCCAAGGGGTCGGTGGCAGCCTACCCTACGAGCAGTACTTC.

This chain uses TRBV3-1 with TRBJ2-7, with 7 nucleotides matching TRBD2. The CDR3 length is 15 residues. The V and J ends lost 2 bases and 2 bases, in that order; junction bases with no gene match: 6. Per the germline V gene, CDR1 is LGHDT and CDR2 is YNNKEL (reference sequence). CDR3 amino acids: CASSQFAGAPYEQYF. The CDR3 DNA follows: TGTGCCAGCAGCCAATTCGCGGGAGCCCCCTACGAGCAGTACTTC.

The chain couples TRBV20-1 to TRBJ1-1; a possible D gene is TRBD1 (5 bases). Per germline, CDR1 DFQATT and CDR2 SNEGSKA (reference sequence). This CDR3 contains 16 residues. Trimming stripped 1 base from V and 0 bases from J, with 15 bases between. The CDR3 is CSARVGLGGVNTEAFF. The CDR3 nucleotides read TGCAGTGCTAGAGTGGGTCTGGGGGGGGTGAACACTGAAGCTTTCTTT.

The DNA of the CDR3 is TGTGCCATCAGAGACAGGGGGGACACTGAAGCTTTCTTT. Amino acids: CAIRDRGDTEAFF. The genes are TRBV10-3 and TRBJ1-1, with 9 nucleotides matching TRBD1. This CDR3 has 13 residues. The junction had 2 bases not matched to a gene; V was cut back by 6 bases and J by 3 bases. CDR1 and CDR2 (germline): ENHRY, SYGVKD.

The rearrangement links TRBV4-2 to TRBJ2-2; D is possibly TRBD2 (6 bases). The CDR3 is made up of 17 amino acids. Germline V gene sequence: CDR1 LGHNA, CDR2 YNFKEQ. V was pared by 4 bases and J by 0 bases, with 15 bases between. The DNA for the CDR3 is TGTGCCAGCAGCCTCGCGGGGCCTAGCGCGAACACCGGGGAGCTGTTTTTT. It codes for CASSLAGPSANTGELFF.

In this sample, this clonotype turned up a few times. The CDR3 here is CASSQGLAGARGQETQYF. The DNA for the CDR3 is TGTGCCAGCAGCCAGGGACTAGCGGGAGCAAGAGGCCAAGAGACCCAGTACTTC. The rearrangement uses TRBV7-2 and TRBJ2-5, with 14 bases aligning to TRBD2. The CDR3 contains 18 residues. The junction had 9 bases not matched to a gene; V was cut back by 5 bases and J by 1 base. The germline CDR1 and CDR2 sequences are SGHTA and FQGNSA.

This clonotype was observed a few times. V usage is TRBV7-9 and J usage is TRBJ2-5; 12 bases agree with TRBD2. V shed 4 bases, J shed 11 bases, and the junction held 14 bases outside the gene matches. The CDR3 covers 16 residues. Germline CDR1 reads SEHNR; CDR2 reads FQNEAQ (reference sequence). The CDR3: CASSYGLAGTQQEQYF. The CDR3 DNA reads TGTGCCAGCAGCTACGGACTAGCGGGAACTCAGCAGGAGCAGTACTTC.

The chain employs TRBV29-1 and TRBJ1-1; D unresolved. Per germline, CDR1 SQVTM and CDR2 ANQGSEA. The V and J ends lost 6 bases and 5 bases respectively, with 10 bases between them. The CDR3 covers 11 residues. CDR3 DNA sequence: TGCAGCGTCCCGGATTTGACTGAAGCTTTCTTT. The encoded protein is CSVPDLTEAFF. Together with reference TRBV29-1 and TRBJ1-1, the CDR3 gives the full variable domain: SAVISQKPSRDICQRGTSLTIQCQVDSQVTMMFWYRQQPGQSLTLIATANQGSEATYESGFVIDKFPISRPNLTFSTLTVSNMSPEDSSIYLCSVPDLTEAFFGQGTRLTVV.

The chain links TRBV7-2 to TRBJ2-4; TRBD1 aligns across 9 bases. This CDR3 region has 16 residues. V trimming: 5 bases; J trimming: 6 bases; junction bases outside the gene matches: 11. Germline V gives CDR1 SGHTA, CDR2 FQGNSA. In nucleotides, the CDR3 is TGTGCCAGCAGCCCGGGGACAGGGATCCGACGAAACATTCAGTACTTC. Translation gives CASSPGTGIRRNIQYF.

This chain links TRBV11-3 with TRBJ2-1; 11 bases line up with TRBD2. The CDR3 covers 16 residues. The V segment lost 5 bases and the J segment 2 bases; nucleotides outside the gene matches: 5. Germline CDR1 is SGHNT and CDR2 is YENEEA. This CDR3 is CASSASLAGAYNEQFF. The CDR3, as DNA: TGTGCCAGCAGCGCGTCACTAGCGGGAGCCTACAATGAGCAGTTCTTC.

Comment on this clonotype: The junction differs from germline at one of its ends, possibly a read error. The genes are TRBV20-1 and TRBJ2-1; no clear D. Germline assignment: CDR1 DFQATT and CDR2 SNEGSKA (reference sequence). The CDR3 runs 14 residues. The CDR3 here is CGAPFAEVSNEQFF. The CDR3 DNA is TGCGGTGCCCCCTTCGCGGAAGTATCGAATGAGCAGTTCTTC.

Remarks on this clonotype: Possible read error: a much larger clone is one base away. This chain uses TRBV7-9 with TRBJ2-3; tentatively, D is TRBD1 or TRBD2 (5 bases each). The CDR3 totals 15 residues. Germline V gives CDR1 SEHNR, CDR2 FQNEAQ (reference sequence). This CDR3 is CANSLGPTREDTQYF. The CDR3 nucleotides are TGTGCCAACAGCTTGGGGCCCACACGGGAAGATACGCAGTATTTT.

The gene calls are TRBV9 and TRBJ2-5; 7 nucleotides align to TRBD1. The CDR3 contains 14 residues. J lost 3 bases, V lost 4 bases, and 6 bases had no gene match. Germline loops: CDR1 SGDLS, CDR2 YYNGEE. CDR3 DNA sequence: TGTGCCAGCAGCCAATCACAGGGGAAAGAGACCCAGTACTTC. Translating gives CASSQSQGKETQYF.

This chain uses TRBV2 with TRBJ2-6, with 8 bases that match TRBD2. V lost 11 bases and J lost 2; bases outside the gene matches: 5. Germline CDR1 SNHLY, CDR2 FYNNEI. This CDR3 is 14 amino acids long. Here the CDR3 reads CASGGGTGANVLTF. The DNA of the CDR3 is TGTGCCTCGGGGGGGGGTACTGGGGCCAACGTCCTGACTTTC.

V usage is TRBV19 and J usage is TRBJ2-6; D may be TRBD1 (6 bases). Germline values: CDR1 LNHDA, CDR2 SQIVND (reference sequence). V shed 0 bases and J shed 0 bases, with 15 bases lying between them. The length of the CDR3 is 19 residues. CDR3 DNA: TGTGCCAGTAGTATAGATCCAGGGGCCTCAAGCTCTGGGGCCAACGTCCTGACTTTC. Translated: CASSIDPGASSSGANVLTF.

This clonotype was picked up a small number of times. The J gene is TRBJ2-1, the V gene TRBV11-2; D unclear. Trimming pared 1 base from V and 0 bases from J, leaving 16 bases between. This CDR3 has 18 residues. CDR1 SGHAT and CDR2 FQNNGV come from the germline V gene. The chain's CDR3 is CASSLVPSRSSSYNEQFF. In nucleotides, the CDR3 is TGTGCCAGCAGCTTAGTCCCCTCTCGGTCCAGCTCCTACAATGAGCAGTTCTTC. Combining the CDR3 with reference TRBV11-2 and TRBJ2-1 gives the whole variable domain EAGVAQSPRYKIIEKRQSVAFWCNPISGHATLYWYQQILGQGPKLLIQFQNNGVVDDSQLPKDRFSAERLKGVDSTLKIQPAKLEDSAVYLCASSLVPSRSSSYNEQFFGPGTRLTVL.

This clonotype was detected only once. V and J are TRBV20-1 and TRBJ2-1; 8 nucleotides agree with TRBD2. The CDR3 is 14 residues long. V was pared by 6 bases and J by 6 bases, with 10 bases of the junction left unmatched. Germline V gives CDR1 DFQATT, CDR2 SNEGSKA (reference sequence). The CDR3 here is CSAATGRAINEQFF. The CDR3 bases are TGCAGTGCCGCTACCGGGAGGGCCATCAATGAGCAGTTCTTC.

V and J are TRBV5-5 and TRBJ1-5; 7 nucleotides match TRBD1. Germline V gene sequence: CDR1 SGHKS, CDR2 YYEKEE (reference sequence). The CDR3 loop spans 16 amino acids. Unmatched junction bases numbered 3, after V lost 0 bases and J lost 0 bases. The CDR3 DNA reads TGTGCCAGCAGCTTGGAGGGACAGTATAGCAATCAGCCCCAGCATTTT. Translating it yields CASSLEGQYSNQPQHF.

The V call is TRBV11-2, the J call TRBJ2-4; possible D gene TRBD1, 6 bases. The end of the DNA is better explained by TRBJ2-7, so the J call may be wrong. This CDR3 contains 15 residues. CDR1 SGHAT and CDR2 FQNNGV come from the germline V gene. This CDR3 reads CASSLDSSYSYEQYF. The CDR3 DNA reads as TGTGCCAGCAGCTTGGACAGTTCTTACTCCTACGAGCAGTACTTC.

CDR3 in DNA: TGTGCCAGCAGCGCCAGGGGGCGGAGCAGATACGCGTATTTT. Residues: CASSARGRSRYAYF. This chain joins TRBV11-1 and TRBJ2-3, with TRBD1 matching 8 bases. Germline V gene lookup returns CDR1 SGHAT and CDR2 FQDESV (reference sequence). The trim removed 5 bases at V and 14 bases at J, leaving 15 bases unmatched. The CDR3 runs 14 residues.

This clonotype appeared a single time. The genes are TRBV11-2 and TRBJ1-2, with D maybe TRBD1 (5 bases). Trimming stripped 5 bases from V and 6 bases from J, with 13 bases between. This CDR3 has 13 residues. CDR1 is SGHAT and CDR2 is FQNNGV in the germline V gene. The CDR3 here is CASSLDSANGYTF. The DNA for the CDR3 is TGTGCCAGCAGCCTCGACAGCGCTAATGGCTACACCTTC.

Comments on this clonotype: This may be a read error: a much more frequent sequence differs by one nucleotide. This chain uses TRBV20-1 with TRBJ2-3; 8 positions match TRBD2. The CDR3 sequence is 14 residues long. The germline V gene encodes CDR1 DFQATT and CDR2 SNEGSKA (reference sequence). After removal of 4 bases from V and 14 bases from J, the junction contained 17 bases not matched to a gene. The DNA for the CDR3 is TGCAGTGCTACCCACCAGCGGGGGCGCGGAGACGCGTATTTT. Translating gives CSATHQRGRGDAYF.

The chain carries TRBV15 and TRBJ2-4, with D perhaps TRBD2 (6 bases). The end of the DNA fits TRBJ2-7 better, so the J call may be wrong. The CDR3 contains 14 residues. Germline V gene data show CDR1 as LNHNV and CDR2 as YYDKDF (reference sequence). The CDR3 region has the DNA TGTGCCACCAGCCCCCGGAGGGGCACCTACGAGCAGTACTTC. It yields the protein CATSPRRGTYEQYF.

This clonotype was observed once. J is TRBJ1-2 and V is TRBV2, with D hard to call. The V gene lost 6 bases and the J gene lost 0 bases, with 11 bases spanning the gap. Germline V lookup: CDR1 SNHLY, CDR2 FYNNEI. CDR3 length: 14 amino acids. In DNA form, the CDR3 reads TGTGCCAGCAGGGGCAGACTATCTAACTATGGCTACACCTTC. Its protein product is CASRGRLSNYGYTF.

The CDR3 DNA reads TGTGCCAGCAGTTCGACCCGTCCGGGTGGGACCCAGTACTTC. Its protein is CASSSTRPGGTQYF. This chain uses TRBV12-3 or TRBV12-4 with TRBJ2-5; no firm D call. The CDR3 runs to 14 residues. Trimming stripped 4 bases from V and 7 bases from J, with 16 bases between.

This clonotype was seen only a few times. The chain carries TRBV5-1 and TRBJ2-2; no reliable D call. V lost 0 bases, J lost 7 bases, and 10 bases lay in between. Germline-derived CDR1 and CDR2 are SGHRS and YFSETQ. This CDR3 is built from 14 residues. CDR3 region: CASSLGTGNGELFF. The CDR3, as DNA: TGCGCCAGCAGCTTGGGGACCGGAAACGGGGAGCTGTTTTTT.

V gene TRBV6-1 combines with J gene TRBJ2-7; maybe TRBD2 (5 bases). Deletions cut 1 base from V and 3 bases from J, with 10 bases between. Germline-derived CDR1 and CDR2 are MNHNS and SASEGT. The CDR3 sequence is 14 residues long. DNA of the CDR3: TGTGCCAGCAGTGAAGTAGCGTTCTACTACGAGCAGTACTTC. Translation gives CASSEVAFYYEQYF.

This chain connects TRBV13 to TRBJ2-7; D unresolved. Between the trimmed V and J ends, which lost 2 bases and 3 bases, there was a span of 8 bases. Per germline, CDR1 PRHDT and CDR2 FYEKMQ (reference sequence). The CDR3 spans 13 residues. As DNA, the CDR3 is TGTGCCAGCAGCTTAAAACTCTTCTACGAGCAGTACTTC. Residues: CASSLKLFYEQYF. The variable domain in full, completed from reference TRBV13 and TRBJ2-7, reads AAGVIQSPRHLIKEKRETATLKCYPIPRHDTVYWYQQGPGQDPQFLISFYEKMQSDKGSIPDRFSAQQFSDYHSELNMSSLELGDSALYFCASSLKLFYEQYFGPGTRLTVT.